Presented here are 30 T cell receptor beta chains from one specimen sequenced in a study of shared clonotypes between healthy human individuals. Using immunoSEQ multiplex PCR, the repertoire was profiled, and TCRdb retains in-frame clones only, with some absent. This table has 2 million to 2.5 million clones, about 94% appearing once. The sequencing sample was made of naive CD4+ T cells sorted from blood. Subset in this sample: CD45RA+ positively selected. These receptors all stem from a man between 18 and 29 years old in good health.

The rearrangement joins TRBV6-1 to TRBJ1-3; 8 nucleotides match TRBD1. J gave up 5 bases and V 4 bases, and 7 bases lay outside the gene matches. Per the germline V gene, CDR1 is MNHNS and CDR2 is SASEGT. This CDR3 region has 15 residues. CDR3 protein: CASSVSGQGRNTIYF. CDR3 nucleotides: TGTGCCAGCAGTGTTTCCGGACAGGGAAGAAACACCATATATTTT.

The genes are TRBV19 and TRBJ1-5; 7 bases agree with TRBD1. V gave up 7 bases and J gave up 3 bases; unmatched junction bases: 9. The V gene's germline CDR1 is LNHDA and CDR2 SQIVND (reference sequence). This CDR3 region has 15 residues. The CDR3, as DNA: TGTGCCAGTACCCAGATGGGGACAGACAATCAGCCCCAGCATTTT. This gives the protein CASTQMGTDNQPQHF.

V is TRBV27 and J is TRBJ1-6, with no clear D. Germline V gene sequence: CDR1 MNHEY, CDR2 SMNVEV (reference sequence). The CDR3 consists of 16 residues. Trimming pared 2 bases from V and 0 bases from J, leaving 8 bases between. The CDR3 protein is CASSLIGDSYNSPLHF. The CDR3 coding sequence is TGTGCCAGCAGTTTAATCGGGGACTCCTATAATTCACCCCTCCACTTT.

The rearrangement uses TRBV19 and TRBJ1-5; D possibly corresponds to TRBD1 (5 bases). Germline CDR1 LNHDA, CDR2 SQIVND (reference sequence). The CDR3 covers 16 residues. Trimming shortened V by 6 bases and J by 2 bases, and 17 bases separated the two germline ends. The CDR3 coding sequence is TGTGCCAGTAGCGGGGTAGGGGCGAGAGGCAATCAGCCCCAGCATTTT. It is translated as CASSGVGARGNQPQHF.

The rearrangement joins TRBV10-3 to TRBJ1-4, with D maybe TRBD1 (6 bases). Per germline, CDR1 ENHRY and CDR2 SYGVKD. Trimming stripped 6 bases from V and 5 bases from J, with 10 bases between. The CDR3 contains 13 residues. CDR3 amino acids: CAIRGGPNEKLFF. The CDR3 DNA is TGTGCCATCAGAGGGGGGCCAAATGAAAAACTGTTTTTT.

V is TRBV10-3 and J is TRBJ1-1, with D perhaps TRBD1 (5 bases). There are 13 residues in the CDR3. V gave up 4 bases and J gave up 5 bases, with 11 bases separating them. Germline CDR1 and CDR2: ENHRY and SYGVKD. The CDR3 DNA is TGTGCCATCAGTGGGGGCCGACAGACTGAAGCTTTCTTT. Translating it yields CAISGGRQTEAFF.

CDR3 bases: TGTGCCAGCAGCTTCGTGGACTTCCCGGCGGAGCAGTACTTC. Its protein product is CASSFVDFPAEQYF. The gene calls are TRBV7-2 and TRBJ2-7, with D tentatively TRBD2 (5 bases). V dropped 3 bases and J dropped 7 bases, with 16 bases sitting between them. The CDR3 runs to 14 residues. The germline gives CDR1 SGHTA, CDR2 FQGNSA.

A note on this clone: Other DNA sequences of this sample code for an identical CDR3. J is TRBJ2-2 and V is TRBV18; 7 bases align to TRBD1. Looked up from germline, CDR1 is KGHSH and CDR2 is LQKENI. The CDR3 length is 16 residues. V lost 5 bases to trimming and J lost 2 bases; unmatched junction nucleotides: 8. CDR3 bases: TGTGCCAGCTCAAGAACCGGGACAGTTAACACCGGGGAGCTGTTTTTT. It codes for CASSRTGTVNTGELFF.

For this clone: The sample has other DNA sequences that encode this CDR3 too. The genes are TRBV5-1 and TRBJ1-1; D is ambiguous. Trimming stripped 0 bases from V and 1 base from J, with 10 bases between. CDR3 size: 15 residues. From germline, CDR1 is SGHRS and CDR2 YFSETQ. In DNA form, the CDR3 reads TGCGCCAGCAGCTTGGAGGGCGGGAAGAACACTGAAGCTTTCTTT. Its translation is CASSLEGGKNTEAFF.

The chain combines TRBV27 with TRBJ1-6; D not certain. This CDR3 region has 15 residues. Between the trimmed V and J ends, which lost 1 base and 6 bases, there was a span of 10 bases. Per germline, CDR1 MNHEY and CDR2 SMNVEV (reference sequence). Here the CDR3 DNA reads TGTGCCAGCAGTTTATTGGGGTTACTTAATTCACCCCTCCACTTT. Translation: CASSLLGLLNSPLHF.

This clone was counted once. V is TRBV5-4 and J is TRBJ1-1, with D possibly TRBD1 on 6 matching bases. V was clipped by 4 bases and J by 2 bases, with 12 bases between them. The CDR3 consists of 14 residues. Germline V gene data show CDR1 as SGHNT and CDR2 as YYREEE (reference sequence). As DNA, the CDR3 is TGTGCCAGCAGCAAGGACAGCTATAACACTGAAGCTTTCTTT. Residues: CASSKDSYNTEAFF. Combining the CDR3 with reference TRBV5-4 and TRBJ1-1 gives the whole variable domain ETGVTQSPTHLIKTRGQQVTLRCSSQSGHNTVSWYQQALGQGPQFIFQYYREEENGRGNFPPRFSGLQFPNYSSELNVNALELDDSALYLCASSKDSYNTEAFFGQGTRLTVV.

This sequence joins TRBV10-3 and TRBJ2-3; 12 bases are shared with TRBD2. Germline V gene data show CDR1 as ENHRY and CDR2 as SYGVKD. CDR3 size: 17 residues. J gave up 1 base and V 8 bases, and 10 bases lay outside the gene matches. For the CDR3, the DNA is TGTGCCATCGGAAGGCTAGCGGGGGGGCCAGGCACAGATACGCAGTATTTT. It specifies CAIGRLAGGPGTDTQYF.

The genes are TRBV7-2 and TRBJ1-2; 8 bases align to TRBD1. Per germline, CDR1 SGHTA and CDR2 FQGNSA. V shed 7 bases, J shed 3 bases, and the junction held 4 bases outside the gene matches. This CDR3 is 13 amino acids long. The DNA of the CDR3 is TGTGCCAGCACCCCGACAGGGGACTATGGCTACACCTTC. It specifies CASTPTGDYGYTF.

Comments on this clone: The sample holds other DNA sequences that translate to the same CDR3. The J gene is TRBJ2-2, the V gene TRBV7-2; TRBD2 matches at 12 bases. Trimming at V came to 5 bases and at J to 4 bases, leaving 2 bases not matched to a gene. This CDR3 comprises 15 residues. In germline, CDR1 is SGHTA, CDR2 FQGNSA. The CDR3 nucleotides read TGTGCCAGCAGCCTACTAGCGGGGGGCACCGGGGAGCTGTTTTTT. This encodes CASSLLAGGTGELFF.

The CDR3 reads CASSLLANSYNEQFF. CDR3 DNA sequence: TGCGCCAGCAGCTTGCTAGCAAACTCCTACAATGAGCAGTTCTTC. The V call is TRBV5-1, the J call TRBJ2-1, with D perhaps matching TRBD2 (5 bases). V dropped 1 base and J dropped 0 bases, with 8 bases sitting between them. The CDR3 has 15 residues. Germline values: CDR1 SGHRS, CDR2 YFSETQ. Full variable domain (remainder filled in from reference TRBV5-1 and TRBJ2-1): KAGVTQTPRYLIKTRGQQVTLSCSPISGHRSVSWYQQTPGQGLQFLFEYFSETQRNKGNFPGRFSGRQFSNSRSEMNVSTLELGDSALYLCASSLLANSYNEQFFGPGTRLTVL.

This chain uses TRBV5-1 with TRBJ1-2; 8 positions agree with TRBD1. The ends lost 4 bases at V and 8 bases at J; junction bases unmatched: 7. Germline V CDR1 and CDR2: SGHRS, YFSETQ. The CDR3 has 13 amino acids. The CDR3 spells CASSRTGTEGYTF. Written as DNA, the CDR3 is TGCGCCAGCAGCCGGACAGGGACCGAGGGCTACACCTTC.

The V and J genes are TRBV7-9 and TRBJ1-2; D may be TRBD1 (6 bases). V was trimmed by 5 bases and J by 8 bases, leaving 30 bases between them. Germline loops: CDR1 SEHNR, CDR2 FQNEAQ (reference sequence). The CDR3 is made up of 18 amino acids. The CDR3 coding sequence is TGTGCCAGCAGCCCCATAGTGGATCGCCAGGGGCCCGGGACCGGCTACACCTTC. Its protein is CASSPIVDRQGPGTGYTF.

V gene TRBV27 combines with J gene TRBJ2-5; 9 nucleotides align to TRBD1. The junction had 9 bases not matched to a gene; V was cut back by 5 bases and J by 2 bases. The CDR3 contains 16 residues. Per the germline V gene, CDR1 is MNHEY and CDR2 is SMNVEV (reference sequence). In nucleotides, the CDR3 is TGTGCCAGCAGTCCGCCGGGACAGGGACGACAAGAGACCCAGTACTTC. It codes for CASSPPGQGRQETQYF.

The table lists this clone with a count of one. This chain connects TRBV2 to TRBJ1-1; 7 nucleotides match TRBD1. This CDR3 spans 12 amino acids. The junction had 2 bases not matched to a gene; V was cut back by 5 bases and J by 5 bases. Germline V CDR1 and CDR2: SNHLY, FYNNEI. The CDR3 coding sequence is TGTGCCAGCAGTCTACAGGGGACTGAAGCTTTCTTT. Translation: CASSLQGTEAFF.

The count of this clone is one. The chain is built from TRBV19 and TRBJ1-6; TRBD1 agrees at 10 bases. V dropped 4 bases and J dropped 7; count of bases not matched to a gene: 4. The germline CDR1 and CDR2 sequences are LNHDA and SQIVND (reference sequence). The CDR3 sequence is 15 residues long. The CDR3 DNA reads as TGTGCCAGTAGTACAGGACAGGGGGGCAATTCACCCCTCCACTTT. This translates into CASSTGQGGNSPLHF.

The rearrangement joins TRBV30 to TRBJ2-6; no firm D call. The germline gives CDR1 GTSNPN, CDR2 SVGIG (reference sequence). The ends were cut back, 5 bases at V and 4 bases at J, with 9 bases in the middle. The CDR3 runs to 13 residues. The CDR3 region is CAWAGSGANVLTF. The CDR3 DNA follows: TGTGCCTGGGCAGGATCCGGGGCCAACGTCCTGACTTTC.

The chain links TRBV4-1 to TRBJ1-3; tentative D call: TRBD1 (5 bases). This CDR3 comprises 19 residues. CDR1 MGHRA and CDR2 YSYEKL come from the germline V gene. V lost 4 bases to trimming and J lost 0 bases, with 22 bases between them. The CDR3 spells CASSPQPGTNLDSGNTIYF. The CDR3 DNA sequence: TGCGCCAGCAGCCCTCAGCCCGGGACCAACCTGGACTCTGGAAACACCATATATTTT.

The rearrangement uses TRBV25-1 and TRBJ2-1; 13 nucleotides agree with TRBD2. The J segment lost 16 bases and the V segment lost 6 bases, leaving 15 bases of the junction unmatched. This CDR3 spans 15 amino acids. Germline CDR1 reads MGHDK; CDR2 reads SYGVNS. CDR3 nucleotide sequence: TGTGCCAGCAGAGGCGGACTAGCGGGAGAGGGAGCTGGATTCTTC. As protein: CASRGGLAGEGAGFF.

V gene TRBV29-1 combines with J gene TRBJ1-1, with a possible D match to TRBD1 (6 bases). The CDR3 extends over 13 amino acids. Trimming stripped 3 bases from V and 11 bases from J, with 19 bases between. CDR1 and CDR2 from the germline V gene are SQVTM and ANQGSEA. The CDR3 nucleotides are TGCAGCGTTGATGCTCCATTACAGGGCAGGGCTTTCTTT. It translates to CSVDAPLQGRAFF.

In this sample, this clone turned up a few times. The rearrangement links TRBV9 to TRBJ2-2; D is unresolved. CDR3 length: 16 amino acids. The ends were cut back, 2 bases at V and 6 bases at J, with 17 bases in the middle. Germline values: CDR1 SGDLS, CDR2 YYNGEE. This CDR3 reads CASSVGSQRRPGELFF. CDR3 bases: TGTGCCAGCAGCGTCGGTTCGCAGCGAAGGCCCGGGGAGCTGTTTTTT.

The chain recombines TRBV5-6 with TRBJ1-4; D ambiguous. CDR1 is SGHDT and CDR2 is YYEEEE in the germline V gene. This CDR3 is 14 amino acids long. Trimming cost V 4 bases and J 4 bases, with 11 bases left between them. In nucleotides, the CDR3 is TGTGCCAGCAGCCTAGACACCTTTAATGAAAAACTGTTTTTT. Amino acids: CASSLDTFNEKLFF. Supplemented by reference TRBV5-6 and TRBJ1-4, the full variable domain reads DAGVTQSPTHLIKTRGQQVTLRCSPKSGHDTVSWYQQALGQGPQFIFQYYEEEERQRGNFPDRFSGHQFPNYSSELNVNALLLGDSALYLCASSLDTFNEKLFFGSGTQLSVL.

The gene calls are TRBV6-6 and TRBJ1-5; D may be TRBD1 (6 bases). With 7 bases removed from V and 2 bases from J, the gap between germline ends came to 12 bases. This CDR3 comprises 14 residues. Germline V CDR1 and CDR2: MNHNY, SVGAGI (reference sequence). This chain's CDR3 is CASTGTNGNQPQHF. The DNA for the CDR3 is TGTGCCAGCACCGGGACAAACGGCAATCAGCCCCAGCATTTT.

The rearrangement links TRBV5-8 to TRBJ1-5; 7 nucleotides line up with TRBD1. The CDR3 length is 16 residues. V trimming: 3 bases; J trimming: 1 base; junction bases outside the gene matches: 7. Germline values: CDR1 SGHTS, CDR2 YDEGEE. CDR3 in amino acids: CASSSWDRSSNQPQHF. The CDR3, as DNA: TGTGCCAGCAGCTCCTGGGACAGATCGAGCAATCAGCCCCAGCATTTT.

The chain employs TRBV2 and TRBJ2-3, with D maybe TRBD2 (6 bases). In germline, CDR1 is SNHLY, CDR2 FYNNEI. The germline V and J ends were trimmed by 4 bases and 4 bases, with 21 bases remaining between them. The CDR3 runs to 17 residues. Here the CDR3 reads CASSATPHRLVPDTQYF. The CDR3 DNA follows: TGTGCCAGCAGTGCCACACCCCATAGACTAGTGCCAGATACGCAGTATTTT.

This clone has just one count. The chain carries TRBV7-8 and TRBJ1-2; 8 nucleotides agree with TRBD1. Trimming took 1 base from V and 0 from J; bases not matched to a gene: 4. This CDR3 has 16 residues. Per the germline V gene, CDR1 is SGHVS and CDR2 is FQNEAQ. The CDR3, as DNA: TGTGCCAGCAGCTTAGTGGCAGGGGGCACTAACTATGGCTACACCTTC. This encodes CASSLVAGGTNYGYTF.